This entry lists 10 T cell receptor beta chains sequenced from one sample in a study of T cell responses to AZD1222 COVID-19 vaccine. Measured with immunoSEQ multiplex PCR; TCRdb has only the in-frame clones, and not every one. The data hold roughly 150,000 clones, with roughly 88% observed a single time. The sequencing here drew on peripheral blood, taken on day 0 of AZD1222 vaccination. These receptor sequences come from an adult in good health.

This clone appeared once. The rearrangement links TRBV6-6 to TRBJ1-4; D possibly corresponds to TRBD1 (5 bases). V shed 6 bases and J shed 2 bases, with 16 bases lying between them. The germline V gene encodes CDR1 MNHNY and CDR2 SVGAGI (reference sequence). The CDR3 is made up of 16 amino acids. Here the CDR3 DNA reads TGTGCCAGCAGCCGCACTCCGGGGGGGACTAATGAAAAACTGTTTTTT. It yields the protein CASSRTPGGTNEKLFF.

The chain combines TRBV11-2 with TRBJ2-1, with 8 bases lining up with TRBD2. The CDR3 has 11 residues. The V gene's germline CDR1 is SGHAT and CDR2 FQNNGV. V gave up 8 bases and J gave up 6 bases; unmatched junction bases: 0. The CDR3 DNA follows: TGTGCCAGCCGGGAGGGCAATGAGCAGTTCTTC. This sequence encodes CASREGNEQFF.

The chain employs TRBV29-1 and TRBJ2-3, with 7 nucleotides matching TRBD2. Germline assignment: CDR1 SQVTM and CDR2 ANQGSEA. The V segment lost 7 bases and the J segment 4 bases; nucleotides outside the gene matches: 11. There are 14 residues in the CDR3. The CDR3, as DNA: TGCAGCGCCGCTGGGGAGGGCCTATCAGATACGCAGTATTTT. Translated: CSAAGEGLSDTQYF.

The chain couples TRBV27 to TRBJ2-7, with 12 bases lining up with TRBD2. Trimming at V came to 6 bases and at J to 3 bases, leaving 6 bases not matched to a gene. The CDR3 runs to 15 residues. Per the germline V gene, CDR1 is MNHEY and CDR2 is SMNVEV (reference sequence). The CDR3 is CASSRTSGANYEQYF. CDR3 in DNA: TGTGCCAGCAGCCGGACTAGCGGGGCAAACTACGAGCAGTACTTC.

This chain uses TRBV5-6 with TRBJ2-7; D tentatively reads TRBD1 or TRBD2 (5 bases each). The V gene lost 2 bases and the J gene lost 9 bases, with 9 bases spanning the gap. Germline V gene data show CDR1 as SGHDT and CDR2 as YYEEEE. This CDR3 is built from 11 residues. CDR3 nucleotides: TGTGCCAGCAGCTTCCGGGGCGGGCAGTACTTC. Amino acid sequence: CASSFRGGQYF.

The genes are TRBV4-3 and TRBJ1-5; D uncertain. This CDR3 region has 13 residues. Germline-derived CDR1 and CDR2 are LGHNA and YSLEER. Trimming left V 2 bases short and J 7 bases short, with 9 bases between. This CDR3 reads CASSQTAGQPQHF. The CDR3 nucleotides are TGCGCCAGCAGCCAAACAGCCGGGCAGCCCCAGCATTTT.

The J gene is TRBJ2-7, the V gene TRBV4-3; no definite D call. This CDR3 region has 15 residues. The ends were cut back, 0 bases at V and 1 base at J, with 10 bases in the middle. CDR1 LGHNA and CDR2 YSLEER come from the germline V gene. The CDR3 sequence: CASSQEARSSYEQYF. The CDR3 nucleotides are TGCGCCAGCAGCCAAGAGGCTCGGTCGTCCTACGAGCAGTACTTC.

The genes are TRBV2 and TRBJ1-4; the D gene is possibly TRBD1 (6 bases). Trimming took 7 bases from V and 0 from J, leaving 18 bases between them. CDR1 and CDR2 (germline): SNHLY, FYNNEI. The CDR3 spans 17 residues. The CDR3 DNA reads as TGTGCCAGCATAGGGGGGGCCTCCTTAACAACTAATGAAAAACTGTTTTTT. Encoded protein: CASIGGASLTTNEKLFF. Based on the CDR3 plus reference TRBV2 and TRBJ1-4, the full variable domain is EPEVTQTPSHQVTQMGQEVILRCVPISNHLYFYWYRQILGQKVEFLVSFYNNEISEKSEIFDDQFSVERPDGSNFTLKIRSTKLEDSAMYFCASIGGASLTTNEKLFFGSGTQLSVL.

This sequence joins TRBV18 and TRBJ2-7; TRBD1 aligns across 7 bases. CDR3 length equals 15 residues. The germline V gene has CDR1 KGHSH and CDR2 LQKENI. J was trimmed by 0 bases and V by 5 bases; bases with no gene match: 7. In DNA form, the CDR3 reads TGTGCCAGCTCATTGGGGACAGACAGCTCCTACGAGCAGTACTTC. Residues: CASSLGTDSSYEQYF.

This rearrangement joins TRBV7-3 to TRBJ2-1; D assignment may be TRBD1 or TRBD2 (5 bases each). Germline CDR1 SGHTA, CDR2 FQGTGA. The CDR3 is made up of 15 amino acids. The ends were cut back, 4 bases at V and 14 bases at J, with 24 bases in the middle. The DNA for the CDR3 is TGTGCCAGCAGCTCAAACCACCCGGGGACCCGGTCGGAGTTCTTC. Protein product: CASSSNHPGTRSEFF. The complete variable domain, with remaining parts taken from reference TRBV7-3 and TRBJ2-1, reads GAGVSQTPSNKVTEKGKYVELRCDPISGHTALYWYRQSLGQGPEFLIYFQGTGAADDSGLPNDRFFAVRPEGSVSTLKIQRTERGDSAVYLCASSSNHPGTRSEFFGPGTRLTVL.